The 30 T cell receptor beta chains given below trace back to one sample, sequenced in a study of T cell repertoires in cytomegalovirus infection. These receptors' antigens are unknown. TCRdb called the reads again in MiXCR, with one record for every CDR3 protein. The sample comprises about 900,000 distinct CDR3 sequences, around 30% of which are singletons, and 11% to 15% rests with the top ten. Sequences were derived from cultured CD8+ T cells from PBMCs, sampled from culture after CMV antigen stimulation. The source is a human donor in good health (CMV status not recorded). Some clones in this sample may be carry-over from other donors' samples.

The V gene is TRBV6-1, the J gene TRBJ2-7; D is perhaps TRBD1 (6 bases). The V gene's germline CDR1 is MNHNS and CDR2 SASEGT. The V end lost 7 bases, the J end lost 1 base, and 11 bases lay between the germline ends. This CDR3 spans 13 amino acids. CDR3 DNA: TGTGCCAGCAACCTCAGGGGATCCTACGAGCAGTACTTC. Translated, it gives CASNLRGSYEQYF.

The rearrangement joins TRBV11-2 to TRBJ2-5, with D tentatively TRBD2 (6 bases). The V end lost 4 bases, the J end lost 5 bases, and 20 bases lay between the germline ends. The CDR3 sequence is 16 residues long. Germline loops: CDR1 SGHAT, CDR2 FQNNGV. The CDR3 DNA is TGTGCCAGCAGCTCCGACGTTGCGGGGCTGAGGGAGACCCAGTACTTC. This codes for CASSSDVAGLRETQYF.

The chain carries TRBV6-2 or TRBV6-3 and TRBJ2-1; no firm D call. Between the trimmed V and J ends, which lost 3 bases and 3 bases, there was a span of 9 bases. Germline V lookup: CDR1 MNHEY, CDR2 SVGEGT. The CDR3 runs to 14 residues. The CDR3 DNA reads as TGTGCCAGCAGTTATAAACCGAGCTACAATGAGCAGTTCTTC. Its protein is CASSYKPSYNEQFF.

This clonotype was seen repeatedly, ten times or more. The CDR3 DNA is TGTGCCAGCGCTGACGCAGATCTGTATAGCAATCAGCCCCAGCATTTT. This translates into CASADADLYSNQPQHF. This chain links TRBV7-8 with TRBJ1-5; D remains ambiguous. Germline CDR1 reads SGHVS; CDR2 reads FQNEAQ. Trimming pared 8 bases from V and 0 bases from J, leaving 17 bases between. The CDR3 totals 16 residues.

The chain recombines TRBV12-3 or TRBV12-4 with TRBJ2-1; 9 nucleotides match TRBD2. The trim removed 7 bases at V and 6 bases at J, leaving 10 bases unmatched. CDR3 length: 15 residues. Here the CDR3 DNA reads TGTGCCAGCAACCCAGCGGGGGGCGCTTCCAATGAGCAGTTCTTC. It yields the protein CASNPAGGASNEQFF.

The table lists this clonotype with many counts. V usage is TRBV12-3 or TRBV12-4 and J usage is TRBJ2-1; D might be TRBD1 or TRBD2, each matching 7 bases. V lost 7 bases to trimming and J lost 5 bases, with 21 bases between them. This CDR3 comprises 16 residues. As DNA, the CDR3 is TGTGCCAGCACACACCCAGGGGGGGCCGCCGACAATGAGCAGTTCTTC. It encodes CASTHPGGAADNEQFF.

This clonotype was counted between two and nine times. The chain carries TRBV6-1 and TRBJ1-5; 7 nucleotides line up with TRBD1. This CDR3 region has 17 residues. In germline, CDR1 is MNHNS, CDR2 SASEGT. The trim removed 5 bases at V and 3 bases at J, leaving 13 bases unmatched. This CDR3 reads CASSPNRKGAVNQPQHF. CDR3 bases: TGTGCCAGCAGTCCCAATAGAAAGGGGGCGGTCAATCAGCCCCAGCATTTT.

CDR3 amino acids: CASRPRGNEKLFF. The DNA for the CDR3 is TGTGCCAGTAGACCGAGGGGAAATGAAAAACTGTTTTTT. The chain couples TRBV6-1 to TRBJ1-4; maybe TRBD1 (5 bases). Germline V lookup: CDR1 MNHNS, CDR2 SASEGT. V was cut by 9 bases and J by 5 bases, with 13 bases left in between. CDR3 length: 13 amino acids.

The genes are TRBV11-2 and TRBJ2-2; 8 bases align to TRBD2. The CDR3 is made up of 17 amino acids. The V gene end was trimmed by 5 bases and the J gene end by 6 bases; junction bases not matched to a gene: 14. CDR1 is SGHAT, CDR2 FQNNGV, per germline. The CDR3 loop is CASSHWAASGRAGELFF. CDR3 in DNA: TGTGCCAGCAGCCACTGGGCGGCTAGCGGGCGGGCCGGGGAGCTGTTTTTT.

This clonotype has just a few counts. A read error may account for a junction end that differs from germline. This chain joins TRBV4-1 and TRBJ1-5; 9 positions match TRBD1. Germline-derived CDR1 and CDR2 are MGHRA and YSYEKL. CDR3 length: 15 residues. CDR3 residues: CASSQGQGFNQPQHF. The CDR3 nucleotides read TGTGCCAGCAGCCAGGGACAGGGCTTTAATCAGCCCCAGCATTTT.

The V call is TRBV15, the J call TRBJ2-1; D may correspond to TRBD1 or TRBD2 (5 bases each). This CDR3 is built from 15 residues. Germline V gene sequence: CDR1 LNHNV, CDR2 YYDKDF (reference sequence). Trimming took 5 bases from V and 0 from J, leaving 11 bases between them. CDR3 DNA sequence: TGTGCCACCAGCGCCCGGGACGGCTCCTACAATGAGCAGTTCTTC. Translation gives CATSARDGSYNEQFF.

The chain combines TRBV6-5 with TRBJ2-5; D is unresolved. Trimming took off 3 bases at V and 2 bases at J, with 13 bases between the two ends. This CDR3 contains 15 residues. CDR1 MNHEY and CDR2 SVGAGI come from the germline V gene. The CDR3 protein is CASSYDGRPQETQYF. CDR3 DNA: TGTGCCAGCAGTTATGATGGGCGGCCACAAGAGACCCAGTACTTC.

The gene calls are TRBV20-1 and TRBJ1-3; D gene uncertain. Trimming pared 4 bases from V and 0 bases from J, leaving 13 bases between. This CDR3 spans 15 amino acids. Germline V gives CDR1 DFQATT, CDR2 SNEGSKA (reference sequence). This chain's CDR3 is CSAKGPPSSGNTIYF. The DNA for the CDR3 is TGCAGTGCTAAGGGCCCTCCCAGCTCTGGAAACACCATATATTTT.

This clonotype was recorded a few times. One end of the junction is discordant with germline, which a read error may explain. The rearrangement uses TRBV20-1 and TRBJ2-1, with 9 bases fitting TRBD2. The CDR3 length is 14 residues. CDR1 is DFQATT, CDR2 SNEGSKA, per germline (reference sequence). The CDR3 DNA reads as TGCAGTGCTCTCCTAGCGGGGTCCTTCAATGAGCAGTTCTTC. It encodes CSALLAGSFNEQFF.

CDR3 sequence (DNA): TGTGCCAGCAGTTCCGCTCAGCCCCAGCATTTT. It yields the protein CASSSAQPQHF. This chain connects TRBV28 to TRBJ1-5; unclear D gene. Trimming cost V 4 bases and J 6 bases, with 4 bases left between them. This CDR3 is 11 amino acids long. The germline V gene has CDR1 MDHEN and CDR2 SYDVKM.

The chain employs TRBV7-2 and TRBJ2-5; no definite D call. V was clipped by 1 base and J by 4 bases, with 13 bases between them. This CDR3 region has 15 residues. CDR1 is SGHTA, CDR2 FQGNSA, per germline. The CDR3 region is CASSLGSYEGETQYF. The CDR3 nucleotides read TGTGCCAGCAGCTTAGGGTCCTATGAAGGAGAGACCCAGTACTTC.

Points on this clonotype: The junction departs from germline at one end; a sequencing error may be responsible. The CDR3 region is CANSFIGYSDTQYF. CDR3 DNA: TGTGCCAACAGTTTCATCGGGTACTCAGATACGCAGTATTTT. The rearrangement uses TRBV12-3 or TRBV12-4 and TRBJ2-3, with D unresolved. This CDR3 is 14 amino acids long.

This clonotype was seen ten or more times. The chain employs TRBV12-3 or TRBV12-4 and TRBJ1-1, with D possibly being TRBD1 (5 bases). The CDR3 contains 13 residues. V was trimmed by 3 bases and J by 4 bases, leaving 9 bases between them. The CDR3: CASSFARGTEAFF. CDR3 DNA sequence: TGTGCCAGCAGTTTCGCGAGGGGCACTGAAGCTTTCTTT.

The rearrangement joins TRBV5-1 to TRBJ2-1; the match to TRBD2 covers 9 bases. Germline CDR1 reads SGHRS; CDR2 reads YFSETQ. This CDR3 is 13 amino acids long. With V trimmed by 9 bases and J by 5 bases, 6 bases remained unmatched. The CDR3 loop reads CATRRGGHNEQFF. The CDR3 DNA sequence: TGCGCCACCCGGCGGGGGGGCCACAATGAGCAGTTCTTC.

V usage is TRBV6-4 and J usage is TRBJ2-1; TRBD2 matches at 11 bases. This CDR3 has 14 amino acids. With 7 bases clipped from V and 4 bases from J, the junction kept 3 bases outside the gene matches. Germline values: CDR1 MRHNA, CDR2 SNTAGT. CDR3 amino acids: CASNRLAGYNEQFF. The CDR3 nucleotides read TGTGCCAGCAACAGACTAGCGGGATACAATGAGCAGTTCTTC.

This clonotype was seen only a few times. The chain uses TRBV13 and TRBJ2-1; D may be TRBD2 (5 bases). Germline values: CDR1 PRHDT, CDR2 FYEKMQ (reference sequence). This CDR3 contains 16 residues. Trimming took off 4 bases at V and 2 bases at J, with 15 bases between the two ends. CDR3 sequence: CASSSRLRLTYNEQFF. Here the CDR3 DNA reads TGTGCCAGCAGCTCAAGACTAAGATTAACCTACAATGAGCAGTTCTTC.

This clonotype was picked up many times. The chain recombines TRBV12-3 or TRBV12-4 with TRBJ1-1; D is unresolved. Trimming removed 2 bases at V and 4 bases at J, with 14 bases between. The CDR3 loop spans 15 amino acids. The CDR3, as DNA: TGTGCCAGCAGTTTAAGTTGGGGAGGGTTCACTGAAGCTTTCTTT. It specifies CASSLSWGGFTEAFF.

This clonotype was recorded a few times. The chain carries TRBV28 and TRBJ2-5; 11 nucleotides line up with TRBD2. Trimming cost V 3 bases and J 1 base; bases outside gene matches: 7. CDR1 is MDHEN, CDR2 SYDVKM, per germline. The CDR3 is 17 amino acids. The DNA of the CDR3 is TGTGCCAGCAGTTTGAGGGCTAGCGGGGGGACCCAAGAGACCCAGTACTTC. Translated: CASSLRASGGTQETQYF.

V usage is TRBV27 and J usage is TRBJ1-2, with 7 bases fitting TRBD1. CDR1 is MNHEY, CDR2 SMNVEV, per germline (reference sequence). This CDR3 contains 14 residues. J was trimmed by 2 bases and V by 8 bases; bases with no gene match: 8. CDR3 sequence: CASALSGGNYGYTF. CDR3 nucleotides: TGTGCCAGCGCTTTATCAGGGGGGAACTATGGCTACACCTTC.

This clonotype has a handful of counts. The chain is built from TRBV7-2 and TRBJ2-1; D is perhaps TRBD2 (5 bases). The CDR3 totals 16 residues. Between the trimmed V and J ends, which lost 2 bases and 0 bases, there was a span of 11 bases. Per the germline V gene, CDR1 is SGHTA and CDR2 is FQGNSA. As DNA, the CDR3 is TGTGCCAGCAGCTTACTAGCACAAAGCTCCTACAATGAGCAGTTCTTC. Encoded protein: CASSLLAQSSYNEQFF.

The V gene is TRBV4-1, the J gene TRBJ2-2; 10 bases fit TRBD2. The ends lost 2 bases at V and 4 bases at J; junction bases unmatched: 7. The germline gives CDR1 MGHRA, CDR2 YSYEKL. The length of the CDR3 is 17 residues. The CDR3 nucleotides read TGCGCCAGCAGCCAACATAGCGGGGGGTCGAGCACCGGGGAGCTGTTTTTT. The encoded protein is CASSQHSGGSSTGELFF.

This clonotype was picked up a small number of times. The rearrangement uses TRBV7-9 and TRBJ1-4; 8 bases align to TRBD1. The CDR3 has 19 residues. V dropped 0 bases and J dropped 0; count of bases not matched to a gene: 9. CDR1 is SEHNR and CDR2 is FQNEAQ in the germline V gene (reference sequence). The CDR3 DNA is TGTGCCAGCAGCTTAGCGCCGACAGGGGTACTTGCAACTAATGAAAAACTGTTTTTT. Its translation is CASSLAPTGVLATNEKLFF.

Many counts were recorded for this clonotype. The chain joins TRBV7-9 to TRBJ2-7, with 8 bases aligning to TRBD2. This CDR3 has 15 amino acids. Germline loops: CDR1 SEHNR, CDR2 FQNEAQ (reference sequence). V was pared by 5 bases and J by 5 bases, with 11 bases of the junction left unmatched. CDR3 amino acids: CASSPSGGFLHEQYF. CDR3 DNA: TGTGCCAGCAGCCCCTCGGGAGGGTTCCTTCACGAGCAGTACTTC.

This clonotype was seen more than once but under ten times. As DNA, the CDR3 is TGTGCCACCAGCGGTGACAGGGGGCATTATGGCTACACCTTC. Translating gives CATSGDRGHYGYTF. This chain connects TRBV24-1 to TRBJ1-2; 10 bases fit TRBD1. J lost 5 bases, V lost 7 bases, and 6 bases had no gene match. CDR3 size: 14 residues. CDR1 is KGHDR, CDR2 SFDVKD, per germline.

The rearrangement links TRBV27 to TRBJ2-7; D gene ambiguous. The CDR3 is 13 amino acids. V was clipped by 0 bases and J by 6 bases, with 9 bases between them. Germline CDR1 and CDR2: MNHEY and SMNVEV (reference sequence). The DNA of the CDR3 is TGTGCCAGCAGTTTATCCCCCCTTACCGAGCAGTACGTC. Translating gives CASSLSPLTEQYV.